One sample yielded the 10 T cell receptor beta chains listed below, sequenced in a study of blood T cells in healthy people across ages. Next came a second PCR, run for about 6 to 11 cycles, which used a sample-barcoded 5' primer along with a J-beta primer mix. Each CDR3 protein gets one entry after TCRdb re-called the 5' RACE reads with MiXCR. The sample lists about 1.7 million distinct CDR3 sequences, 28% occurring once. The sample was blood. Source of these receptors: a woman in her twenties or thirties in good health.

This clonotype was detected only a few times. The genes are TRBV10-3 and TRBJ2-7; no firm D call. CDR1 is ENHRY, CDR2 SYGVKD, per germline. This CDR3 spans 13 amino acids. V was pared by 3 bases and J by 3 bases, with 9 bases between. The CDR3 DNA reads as TGTGCCATCAGTGATGAATCCCTCTACGAGCAGTACTTC. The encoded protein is CAISDESLYEQYF.

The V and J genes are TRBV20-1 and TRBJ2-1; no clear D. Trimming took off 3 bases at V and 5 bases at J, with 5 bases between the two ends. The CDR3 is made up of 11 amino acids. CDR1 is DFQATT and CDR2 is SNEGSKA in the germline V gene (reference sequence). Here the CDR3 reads CSARPHNEQFF. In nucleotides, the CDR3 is TGCAGTGCTAGGCCCCACAATGAGCAGTTCTTC.

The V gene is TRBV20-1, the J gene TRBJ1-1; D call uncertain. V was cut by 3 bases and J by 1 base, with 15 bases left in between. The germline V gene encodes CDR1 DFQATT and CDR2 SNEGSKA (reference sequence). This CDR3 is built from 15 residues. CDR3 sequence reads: CSARPTSHRNTEAFF. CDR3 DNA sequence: TGCAGTGCTAGGCCCACCAGTCACAGGAACACTGAAGCTTTCTTT.

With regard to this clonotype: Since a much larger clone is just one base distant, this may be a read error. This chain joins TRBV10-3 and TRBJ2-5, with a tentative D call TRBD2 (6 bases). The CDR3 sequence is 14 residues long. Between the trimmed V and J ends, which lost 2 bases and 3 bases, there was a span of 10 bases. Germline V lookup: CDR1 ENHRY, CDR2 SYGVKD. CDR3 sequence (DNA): TGTGCCATCAGTGAGCTAGCGAGGGAAGAGACCCAGTACTTC. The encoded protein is CAISELAREETQYF.

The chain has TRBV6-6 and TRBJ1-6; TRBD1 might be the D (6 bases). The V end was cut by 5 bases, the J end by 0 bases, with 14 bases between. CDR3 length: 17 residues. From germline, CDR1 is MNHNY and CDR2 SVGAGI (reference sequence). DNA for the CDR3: TGTGCCAGCAGTCCGCTCCAGGGGAGCTCCTATAATTCACCCCTCCACTTT. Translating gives CASSPLQGSSYNSPLHF.

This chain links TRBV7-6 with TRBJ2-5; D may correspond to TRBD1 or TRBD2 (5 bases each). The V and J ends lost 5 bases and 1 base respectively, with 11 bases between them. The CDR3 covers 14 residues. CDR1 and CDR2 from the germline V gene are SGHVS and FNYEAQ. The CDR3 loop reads CASSVLGVQETQYF. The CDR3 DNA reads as TGTGCCAGCAGCGTGCTGGGGGTCCAAGAGACCCAGTACTTC.

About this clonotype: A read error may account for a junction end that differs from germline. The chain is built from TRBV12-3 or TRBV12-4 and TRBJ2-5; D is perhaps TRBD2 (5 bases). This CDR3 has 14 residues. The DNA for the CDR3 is TGTACCAGCAGTTTATTGAGGACTTCTCAGACCCAGTACTTC. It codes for CTSSLLRTSQTQYF.

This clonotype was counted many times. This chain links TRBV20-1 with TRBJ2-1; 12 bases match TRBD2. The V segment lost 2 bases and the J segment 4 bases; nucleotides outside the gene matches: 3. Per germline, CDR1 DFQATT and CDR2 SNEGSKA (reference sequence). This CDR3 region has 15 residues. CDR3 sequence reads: CSARSLAGGYNEQFF. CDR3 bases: TGCAGTGCTAGATCGCTAGCGGGAGGGTACAATGAGCAGTTCTTC.

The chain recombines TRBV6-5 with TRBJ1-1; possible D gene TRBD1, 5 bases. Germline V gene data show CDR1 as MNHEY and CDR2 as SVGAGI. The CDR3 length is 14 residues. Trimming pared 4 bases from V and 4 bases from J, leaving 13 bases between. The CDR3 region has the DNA TGTGCCAGCAGTTCCCTCGGGAGGGGCACTGAAGCTTTCTTT. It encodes CASSSLGRGTEAFF.

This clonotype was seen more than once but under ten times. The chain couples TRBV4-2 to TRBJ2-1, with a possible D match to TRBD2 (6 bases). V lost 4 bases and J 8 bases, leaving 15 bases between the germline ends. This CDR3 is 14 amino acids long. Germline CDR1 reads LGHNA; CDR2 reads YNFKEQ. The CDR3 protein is CASSPYGGSDEQFF. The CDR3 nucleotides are TGTGCCAGCAGCCCCTACGGGGGTTCCGATGAGCAGTTCTTC.